This T cell receptor (beta chain) was profiled in a study of blood T cell repertoires in COVID-19. For the study at large: Samples of COVID-19 (acute and convalescent) were obtained from the United States, Italy and Spain. Nucleic acid was either cDNA or gDNA, and it came from T cells, B-cell-depleted T cells, or PBMCs.

Germline V gene lookup returns CDR1 SEHNR and CDR2 FQNEAQ (reference sequence). Trimming shortened V by 6 bases and J by 1 base, and 16 bases separated the two germline ends. The CDR3 length is 15 residues. Under the authors' procedure: Amplification of reference gene primers was used by the study to estimate nucleated cell counts. Repertoires were generated with immunoSEQ multiplex PCR, while TCRdb's copy carries only in-frame clones and drops some. The V and J calls and the clone size are those of that table, but D and trimming were determined from the DNA. Seen here are around 380,000 clones, more than 65% observed once, and the top ten hold 0.85% to 1.3%. This clone was seen only a few times.

The chain joins TRBV7-9 to TRBJ2-7, with a weak D call TRBD1 (7 bases). Sample: peripheral blood. The clonotype was recovered from a human donor with acute or convalescent COVID-19. The donor label of this sample is uncertain. The DNA of the CDR3 is TGTGCCAGCAGTCGAATCAGGGGGACTTCCTACGAGCAGTACTTC. It codes for CASSRIRGTSYEQYF.